These T cell receptor beta chains were read from a single sample in a study of Ad26.COV2.S vaccination and SARS-CoV-2 variants. Data came from immunoSEQ multiplex PCR; TCRdb stores just in-frame clones and leaves some out. The profile shows roughly 240,000 clones, around nine tenths of them singletons. The starting material was peripheral blood, obtained in a trial of Ad26.COV2.S vaccine versus placebo. These TCRs come from a person aged 18-60 years who received the Ad26.COV2.S COVID-19 vaccine or a placebo. CDR3s include the opening cysteine and the closing phenylalanine or tryptophan. Fields, in order: V gene, clone size, J gene, CDR3 length, D gene, CDR3 protein, CDR3 DNA. A D gene is named only where the DNA matches it firmly. Clone size is shown for a subset of rows, as once, few, many or a class of expanded clone.

v_gene: TRBV5-1; abundance: .; j_gene: TRBJ2-7; len: 14; d_gene: TRBD1; CDR3aa: CASSLGRTGGEQYF; CDR3nt: TGCGCCAGCAGCTTGGGTCGGACAGGGGGCGAGCAGTACTTC
v_gene: TRBV12-3/TRBV12-4; abundance: once; j_gene: TRBJ1-1; len: 12; d_gene: .; CDR3aa: CASSHQRAEAFF; CDR3nt: TGTGCCAGCAGTCACCAGAGGGCTGAAGCTTTCTTT
v_gene: TRBV7-6; abundance: once; j_gene: TRBJ2-7; len: 13; d_gene: TRBD2; CDR3aa: CASSFREGREQYF; CDR3nt: TGTGCCAGCAGTTTTAGGGAGGGACGGGAGCAGTACTTC
v_gene: TRBV12-3/TRBV12-4; abundance: .; j_gene: TRBJ2-5; len: 13; d_gene: .; CDR3aa: CASNLGNQETQYF; CDR3nt: TGTGCCAGCAATTTGGGGAACCAAGAGACCCAGTACTTC
v_gene: TRBV7-3; abundance: .; j_gene: TRBJ2-3; len: 16; d_gene: TRBD1; CDR3aa: CASSLMATGSWDTQYF; CDR3nt: TGTGCCAGCAGCTTAATGGCGACAGGGTCTTGGGATACGCAGTATTTT
v_gene: TRBV25-1; abundance: .; j_gene: TRBJ1-2; len: 16; d_gene: .; CDR3aa: CASSESGPKVDYGYTF; CDR3nt: TGTGCCAGCAGTGAATCCGGACCAAAGGTAGACTATGGCTACACCTTC
v_gene: TRBV11-3; abundance: .; j_gene: TRBJ2-3; len: 14; d_gene: .; CDR3aa: CASSPGPLKDTQYF; CDR3nt: TGTGCCAGCAGCCCCGGCCCCCTCAAGGATACGCAGTATTTT
v_gene: TRBV15; abundance: .; j_gene: TRBJ1-2; len: 14; d_gene: .; CDR3aa: CATSRDRAFYGYTF; CDR3nt: TGTGCCACCAGCAGAGACAGGGCCTTCTATGGCTACACCTTC
v_gene: TRBV9; abundance: .; j_gene: TRBJ2-7; len: 15; d_gene: TRBD2; CDR3aa: CASSPRTSGSYEQYF; CDR3nt: TGTGCCAGCAGCCCCCGGACTAGCGGTTCCTACGAGCAGTACTTC
v_gene: TRBV5-4; abundance: .; j_gene: TRBJ2-1; len: 16; d_gene: TRBD2; CDR3aa: CASSPGTSGRRNEQFF; CDR3nt: TGTGCCAGCAGCCCCGGGACTAGCGGGAGACGGAATGAGCAGTTCTTC
v_gene: TRBV12-3/TRBV12-4; abundance: .; j_gene: TRBJ2-1; len: 11; d_gene: .; CDR3aa: CASSLWNEQFF; CDR3nt: TGTGCCAGCAGTTTATGGAATGAGCAGTTCTTC
v_gene: TRBV10-1; abundance: .; j_gene: TRBJ2-7; len: 14; d_gene: .; CDR3aa: CASSESTGRGEQYF; CDR3nt: TGCGCCAGCAGTGAGTCCACCGGACGAGGAGAGCAGTACTTC
v_gene: TRBV7-9; abundance: .; j_gene: TRBJ1-5; len: 14; d_gene: .; CDR3aa: CASSVEASNQPQHF; CDR3nt: TGTGCCAGCAGCGTAGAGGCCTCCAATCAGCCCCAGCATTTT
v_gene: TRBV27; abundance: .; j_gene: TRBJ2-1; len: 18; d_gene: TRBD1; CDR3aa: CASSLQIRQGYSYNEQFF; CDR3nt: TGTGCCAGCAGTCTCCAGATACGACAGGGGTACTCCTACAATGAGCAGTTCTTC
v_gene: TRBV6-5; abundance: .; j_gene: TRBJ2-1; len: 11; d_gene: .; CDR3aa: CASSYLNEQFF; CDR3nt: TGTGCCAGCAGTTACTTGAATGAGCAGTTCTTC
v_gene: TRBV15; abundance: .; j_gene: TRBJ1-2; len: 15; d_gene: .; CDR3aa: CATSRDTGQHYGYTF; CDR3nt: TGTGCCACCAGCAGAGATACAGGCCAGCACTATGGCTACACCTTC
v_gene: TRBV7-2; abundance: .; j_gene: TRBJ1-5; len: 14; d_gene: TRBD1; CDR3aa: CASSPTGGNQPQHF; CDR3nt: TGTGCCAGCAGCCCGACAGGGGGCAATCAGCCCCAGCATTTT
v_gene: TRBV11-2; abundance: .; j_gene: TRBJ2-7; len: 14; d_gene: .; CDR3aa: CASSLAQGSYEQYF; CDR3nt: TGTGCCAGCAGCTTAGCTCAGGGGTCCTACGAGCAGTACTTC
v_gene: TRBV7-9; abundance: once; j_gene: TRBJ2-1; len: 14; d_gene: .; CDR3aa: CASGGPLRLDEQFF; CDR3nt: TGTGCCAGCGGGGGGCCCCTTCGGTTGGATGAGCAGTTCTTC
v_gene: TRBV5-1; abundance: .; j_gene: TRBJ2-1; len: 17; d_gene: .; CDR3aa: CASSLGSGRSSYNEQFF; CDR3nt: TGCGCCAGCAGCTTGGGCTCGGGACGGAGCTCCTACAATGAGCAGTTCTTC
v_gene: TRBV11-2; abundance: .; j_gene: TRBJ2-5; len: 14; d_gene: .; CDR3aa: CASSSLGGQETQYF; CDR3nt: TGTGCCAGCAGCTCCTTAGGGGGGCAAGAGACCCAGTACTTC
v_gene: TRBV19; abundance: .; j_gene: TRBJ2-4; len: 14; d_gene: .; CDR3aa: CASSIRASKNIQYF; CDR3nt: TGTGCCAGTAGTATTAGGGCGTCCAAAAACATTCAGTACTTC
v_gene: TRBV19; abundance: .; j_gene: TRBJ1-5; len: 17; d_gene: .; CDR3aa: CASRLRESAQGNQPQHF; CDR3nt: TGTGCCAGTAGGCTCCGTGAGAGCGCCCAAGGCAATCAGCCCCAGCATTTT
v_gene: TRBV5-1; abundance: .; j_gene: TRBJ2-2; len: 15; d_gene: .; CDR3aa: CASSPLRDELGELFF; CDR3nt: TGCGCCAGCAGCCCGCTCCGGGACGAGTTAGGGGAGCTGTTTTTT
v_gene: TRBV29-1; abundance: .; j_gene: TRBJ2-4; len: 11; d_gene: .; CDR3aa: CSGRWIDIQYF; CDR3nt: TGCAGCGGGAGGTGGATCGACATTCAGTACTTC
v_gene: TRBV9; abundance: .; j_gene: TRBJ2-1; len: 16; d_gene: TRBD2; CDR3aa: CASSVGNSGGANEQFF; CDR3nt: TGTGCCAGCAGCGTAGGGAATAGCGGGGGGGCCAATGAGCAGTTCTTC
v_gene: TRBV18; abundance: few; j_gene: TRBJ1-3; len: 18; d_gene: .; CDR3aa: CASSRNRDTGNSGNTIYF; CDR3nt: TGTGCCAGCTCACGGAACCGGGACACCGGAAACTCTGGAAACACCATATATTTT
v_gene: TRBV6-5; abundance: .; j_gene: TRBJ1-2; len: 15; d_gene: TRBD1; CDR3aa: CASSAFRGQNYGYTF; CDR3nt: TGTGCCAGCAGCGCCTTCAGGGGGCAGAACTATGGCTACACCTTC
v_gene: TRBV30; abundance: .; j_gene: TRBJ1-5; len: 12; d_gene: .; CDR3aa: CAWSTGSQPQHF; CDR3nt: TGTGCCTGGAGTACGGGGAGCCAGCCCCAGCATTTT